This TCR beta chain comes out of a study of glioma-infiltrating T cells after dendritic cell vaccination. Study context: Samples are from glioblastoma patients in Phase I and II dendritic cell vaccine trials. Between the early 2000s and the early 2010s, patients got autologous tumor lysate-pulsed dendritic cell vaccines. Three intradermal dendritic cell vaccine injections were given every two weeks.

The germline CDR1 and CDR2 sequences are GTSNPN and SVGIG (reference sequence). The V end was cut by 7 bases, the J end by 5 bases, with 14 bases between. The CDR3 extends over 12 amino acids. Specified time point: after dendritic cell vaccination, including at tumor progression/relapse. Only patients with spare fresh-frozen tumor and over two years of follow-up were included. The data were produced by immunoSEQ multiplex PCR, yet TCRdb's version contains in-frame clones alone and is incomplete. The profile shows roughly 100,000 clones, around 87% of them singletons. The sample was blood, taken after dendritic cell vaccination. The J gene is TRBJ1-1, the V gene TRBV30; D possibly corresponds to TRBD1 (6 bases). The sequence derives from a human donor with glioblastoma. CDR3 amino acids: CALTRGGTEAFF. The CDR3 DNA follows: TGTGCCTTGACTAGGGGGGGGACTGAAGCTTTCTTT.